One and the same sample provided the 3 T cell receptor beta chains below, sequenced in a study of cytomegalovirus exposure and HLA in healthy donors. The PCR employed 60 Vbeta primers together with 13 Jbeta primers. Here immunoSEQ multiplex PCR was the method, and the copy in TCRdb shows in-frame clones only, minus some. The sample has over 85,000 clones, 65% to 80% seen once. The sample was PBMCs. All receptors derive from a woman in her sixties in good health and CMV-seropositive.

This rearrangement joins TRBV5-4 to TRBJ2-5, with 8 positions matching TRBD2. This CDR3 region has 15 residues. Trimming cost V 1 base and J 0 bases; bases outside gene matches: 2. CDR1 and CDR2 (germline): SGHNT, YYREEE (reference sequence). Here the CDR3 DNA reads TGTGCCAGCAGCTTGACTAGCGGAAACCAAGAGACCCAGTACTTC. This codes for CASSLTSGNQETQYF. The full variable domain, in which reference TRBV5-4 and TRBJ2-5 provide the parts outside the CDR3, is ETGVTQSPTHLIKTRGQQVTLRCSSQSGHNTVSWYQQALGQGPQFIFQYYREEENGRGNFPPRFSGLQFPNYSSELNVNALELDDSALYLCASSLTSGNQETQYFGPGTRLLVL.

The V gene is TRBV7-8, the J gene TRBJ1-1, with 7 bases lining up with TRBD1. This CDR3 is built from 13 residues. The germline gives CDR1 SGHVS, CDR2 FQNEAQ. V lost 5 bases to trimming and J lost 2 bases; unmatched junction nucleotides: 2. The CDR3 sequence: CASSRDRNTEAFF. The CDR3 DNA reads TGTGCCAGCAGCCGGGACAGAAACACTGAAGCTTTCTTT.

The chain links TRBV28 to TRBJ2-6; TRBD1 matches 9 bases. The CDR3 totals 20 residues. V lost 7 bases and J lost 0; bases outside the gene matches: 16. Germline CDR1 MDHEN, CDR2 SYDVKM. CDR3 residues: CASNQPGKQGADSGANVLTF. DNA for the CDR3: TGTGCCAGCAACCAACCAGGAAAACAGGGGGCGGACTCTGGGGCCAACGTCCTGACTTTC. Complete variable domain (other parts from reference TRBV28 and TRBJ2-6): DVKVTQSSRYLVKRTGEKVFLECVQDMDHENMFWYRQDPGLGLRLIYFSYDVKMKEKGDIPEGYSVSREKKERFSLILESASTNQTSMYLCASNQPGKQGADSGANVLTFGAGSRLTVL.